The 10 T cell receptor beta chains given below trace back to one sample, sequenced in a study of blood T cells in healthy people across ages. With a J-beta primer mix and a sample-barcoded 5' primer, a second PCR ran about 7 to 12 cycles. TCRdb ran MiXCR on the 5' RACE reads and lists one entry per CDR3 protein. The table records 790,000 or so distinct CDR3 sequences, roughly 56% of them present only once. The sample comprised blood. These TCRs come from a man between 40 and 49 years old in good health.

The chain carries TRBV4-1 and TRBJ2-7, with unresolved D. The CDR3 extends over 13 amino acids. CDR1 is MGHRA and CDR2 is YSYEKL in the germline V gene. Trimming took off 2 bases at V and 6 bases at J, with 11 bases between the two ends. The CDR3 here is CASSQTLGFEQYF. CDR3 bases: TGCGCCAGCAGCCAAACTCTAGGGTTCGAGCAGTACTTC.

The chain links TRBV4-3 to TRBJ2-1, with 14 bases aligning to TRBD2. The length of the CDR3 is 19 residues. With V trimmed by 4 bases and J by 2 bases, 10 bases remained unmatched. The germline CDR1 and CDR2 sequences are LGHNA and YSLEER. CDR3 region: CASSPQGTSGSVAYNEQFF. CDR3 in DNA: TGCGCCAGCAGCCCCCAGGGGACTAGCGGGAGTGTAGCCTACAATGAGCAGTTCTTC.

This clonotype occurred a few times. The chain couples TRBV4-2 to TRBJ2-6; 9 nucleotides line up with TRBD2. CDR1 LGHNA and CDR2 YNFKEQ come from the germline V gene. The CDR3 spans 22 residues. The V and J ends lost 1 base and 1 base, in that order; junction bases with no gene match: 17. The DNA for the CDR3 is TGTGCCAGCAGCCAAGTATCAGGGGTGTCGCGCGGGAGGGTTTCTGGGGCCAACGTCCTGACTTTC. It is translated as CASSQVSGVSRGRVSGANVLTF.

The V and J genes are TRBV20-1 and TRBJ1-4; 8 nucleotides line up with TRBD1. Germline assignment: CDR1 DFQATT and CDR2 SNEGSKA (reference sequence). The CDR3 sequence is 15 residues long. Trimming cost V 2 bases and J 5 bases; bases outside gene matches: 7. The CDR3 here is CSARRGQGRNEKLFF. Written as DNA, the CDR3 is TGCAGTGCTAGAAGAGGACAGGGACGGAATGAAAAACTGTTTTTT.

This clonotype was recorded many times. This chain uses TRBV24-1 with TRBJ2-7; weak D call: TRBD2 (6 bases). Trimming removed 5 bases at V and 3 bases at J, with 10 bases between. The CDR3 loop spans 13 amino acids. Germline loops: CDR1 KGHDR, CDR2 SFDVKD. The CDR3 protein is CATSGDGSYEQYF. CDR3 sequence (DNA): TGTGCCACCAGTGGGGACGGGAGCTACGAGCAGTACTTC.

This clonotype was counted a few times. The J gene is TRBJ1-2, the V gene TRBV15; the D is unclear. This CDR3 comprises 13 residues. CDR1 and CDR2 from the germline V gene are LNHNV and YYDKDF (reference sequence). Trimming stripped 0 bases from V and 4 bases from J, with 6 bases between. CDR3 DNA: TGTGCCACCAGCAGAGATAACGTCTATGGCTACACCTTC. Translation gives CATSRDNVYGYTF. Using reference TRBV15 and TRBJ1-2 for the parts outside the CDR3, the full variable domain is DAMVIQNPRYQVTQFGKPVTLSCSQTLNHNVMYWYQQKSSQAPKLLFHYYDKDFNNEADTPDNFQSRRPNTSFCFLDIRSPGLGDTAMYLCATSRDNVYGYTFGSGTRLTVV.

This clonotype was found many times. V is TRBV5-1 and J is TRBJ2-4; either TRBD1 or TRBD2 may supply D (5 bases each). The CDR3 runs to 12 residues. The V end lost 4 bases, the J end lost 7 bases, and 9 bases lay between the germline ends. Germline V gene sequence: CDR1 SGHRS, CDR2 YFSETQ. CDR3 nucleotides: TGCGCCAGCAGCCTCGAGGGGAACATTCAGTACTTC. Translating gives CASSLEGNIQYF.

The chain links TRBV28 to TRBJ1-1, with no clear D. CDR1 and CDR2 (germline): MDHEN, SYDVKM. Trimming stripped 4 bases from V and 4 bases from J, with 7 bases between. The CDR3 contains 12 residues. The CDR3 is CASSSEGTEAFF. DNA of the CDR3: TGTGCCAGCAGTTCCGAGGGCACTGAAGCTTTCTTT. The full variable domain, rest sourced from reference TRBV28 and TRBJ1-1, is DVKVTQSSRYLVKRTGEKVFLECVQDMDHENMFWYRQDPGLGLRLIYFSYDVKMKEKGDIPEGYSVSREKKERFSLILESASTNQTSMYLCASSSEGTEAFFGQGTRLTVV.

The CDR3: CSASRPAGDTQYF. In DNA, the CDR3 is TGCAGTGCTAGTAGACCAGCAGGAGATACGCAGTATTTT. V and J are TRBV20-1 and TRBJ2-3, with D hard to call. The V end lost 3 bases, the J end lost 5 bases, and 12 bases lay between the germline ends. Germline CDR1 DFQATT, CDR2 SNEGSKA (reference sequence). The CDR3 contains 13 residues.

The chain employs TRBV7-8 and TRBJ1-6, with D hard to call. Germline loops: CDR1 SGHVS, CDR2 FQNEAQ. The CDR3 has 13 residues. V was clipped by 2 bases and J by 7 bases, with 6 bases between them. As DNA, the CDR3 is TGTGCCAGCAGCTTATCTCCGAATTCACCCCTCCACTTT. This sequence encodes CASSLSPNSPLHF.